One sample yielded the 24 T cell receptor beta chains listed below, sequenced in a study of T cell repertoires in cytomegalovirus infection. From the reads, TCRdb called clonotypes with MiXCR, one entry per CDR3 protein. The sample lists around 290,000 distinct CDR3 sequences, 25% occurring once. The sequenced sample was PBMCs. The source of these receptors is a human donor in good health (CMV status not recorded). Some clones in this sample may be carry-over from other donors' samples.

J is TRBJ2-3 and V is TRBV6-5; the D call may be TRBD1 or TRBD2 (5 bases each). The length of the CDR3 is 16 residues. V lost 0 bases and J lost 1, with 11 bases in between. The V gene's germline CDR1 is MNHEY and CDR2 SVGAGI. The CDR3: CASSYSWDGRTDTQYF. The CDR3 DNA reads TGTGCCAGCAGTTACTCATGGGACGGACGCACAGATACGCAGTATTTT.

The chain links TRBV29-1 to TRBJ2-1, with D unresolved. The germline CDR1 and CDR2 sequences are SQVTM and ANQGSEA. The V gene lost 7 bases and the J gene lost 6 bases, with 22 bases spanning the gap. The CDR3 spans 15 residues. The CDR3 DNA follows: TGCAGCGGGGCTATTTTTCCTCACACGGGCAATGAGCAGTTCTTC. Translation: CSGAIFPHTGNEQFF.

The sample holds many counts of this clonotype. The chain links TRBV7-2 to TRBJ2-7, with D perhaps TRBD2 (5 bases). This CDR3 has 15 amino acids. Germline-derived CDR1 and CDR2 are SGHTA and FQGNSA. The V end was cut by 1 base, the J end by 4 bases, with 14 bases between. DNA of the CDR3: TGTGCCAGCAGCTTAGAGCCCGGGGAAAGGTACGAGCAGTACTTC. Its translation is CASSLEPGERYEQYF.

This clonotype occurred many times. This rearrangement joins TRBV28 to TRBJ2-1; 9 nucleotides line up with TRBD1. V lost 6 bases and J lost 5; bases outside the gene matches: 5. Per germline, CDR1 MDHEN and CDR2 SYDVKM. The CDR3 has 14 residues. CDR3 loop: CASRSGQGHNEQFF. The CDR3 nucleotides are TGTGCCAGCAGATCGGGACAGGGTCACAATGAGCAGTTCTTC.

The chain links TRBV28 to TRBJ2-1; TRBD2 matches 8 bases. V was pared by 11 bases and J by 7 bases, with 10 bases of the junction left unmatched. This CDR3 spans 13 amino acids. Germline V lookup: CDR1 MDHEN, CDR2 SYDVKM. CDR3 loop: CAGSGNARNEQFF. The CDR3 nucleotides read TGTGCCGGTAGCGGGAATGCTAGGAATGAGCAGTTCTTC.

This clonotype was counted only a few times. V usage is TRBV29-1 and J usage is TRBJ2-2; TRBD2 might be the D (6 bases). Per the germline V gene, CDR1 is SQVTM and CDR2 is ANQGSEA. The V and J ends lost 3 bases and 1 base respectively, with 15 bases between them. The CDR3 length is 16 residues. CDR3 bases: TGCAGCGTTGAGTTTCTCGGGGGAGAGAACACCGGGGAGCTGTTTTTT. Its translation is CSVEFLGGENTGELFF.

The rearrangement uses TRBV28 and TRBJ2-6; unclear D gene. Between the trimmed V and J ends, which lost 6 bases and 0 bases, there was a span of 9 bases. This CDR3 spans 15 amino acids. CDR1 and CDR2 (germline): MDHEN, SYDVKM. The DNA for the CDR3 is TGTGCCAGCAGCGATCCCGGCTCTGGGGCCAACGTCCTGACTTTC. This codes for CASSDPGSGANVLTF.

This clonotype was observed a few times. CDR3 bases: TGTGCCAGCAGTTTCGGTTACAATCAGCCCCAGCATTTT. Translation: CASSFGYNQPQHF. This sequence joins TRBV12-3 or TRBV12-4 and TRBJ1-5; D gene unclear. Between the trimmed V and J ends, which lost 3 bases and 3 bases, there was a span of 6 bases. This CDR3 contains 13 residues.

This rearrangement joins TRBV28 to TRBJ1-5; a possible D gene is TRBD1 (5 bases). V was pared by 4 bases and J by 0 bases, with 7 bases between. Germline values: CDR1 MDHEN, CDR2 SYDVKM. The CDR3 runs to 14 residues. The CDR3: CASSSTDSNQPQHF. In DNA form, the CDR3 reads TGTGCCAGCAGTTCGACAGATAGCAATCAGCCCCAGCATTTT.

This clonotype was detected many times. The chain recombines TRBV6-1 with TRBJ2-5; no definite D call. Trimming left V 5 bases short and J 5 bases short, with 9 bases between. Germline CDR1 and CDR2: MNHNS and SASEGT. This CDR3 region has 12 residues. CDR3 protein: CASSPSAETQYF. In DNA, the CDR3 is TGTGCCAGCAGTCCCTCGGCGGAGACCCAGTACTTC.

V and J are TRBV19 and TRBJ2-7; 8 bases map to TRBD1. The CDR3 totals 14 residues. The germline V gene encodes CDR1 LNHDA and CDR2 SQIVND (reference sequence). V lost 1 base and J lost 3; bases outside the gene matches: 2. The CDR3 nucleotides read TGTGCCAGTAGTATAGGTACAGGGGGCTACGAGCAGTACTTC. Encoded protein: CASSIGTGGYEQYF.

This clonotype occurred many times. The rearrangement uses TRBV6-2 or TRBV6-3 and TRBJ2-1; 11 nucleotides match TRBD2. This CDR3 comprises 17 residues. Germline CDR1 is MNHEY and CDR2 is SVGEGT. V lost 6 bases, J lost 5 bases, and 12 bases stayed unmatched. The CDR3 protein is CASRPPSTSGGNNEQFF. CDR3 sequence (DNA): TGTGCCAGCAGACCTCCCAGCACTAGCGGGGGAAACAATGAGCAGTTCTTC.

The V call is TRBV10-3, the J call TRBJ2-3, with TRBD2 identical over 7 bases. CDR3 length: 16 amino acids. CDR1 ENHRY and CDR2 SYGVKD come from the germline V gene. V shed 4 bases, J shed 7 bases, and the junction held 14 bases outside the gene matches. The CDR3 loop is CAISATPGLRPYTQYF. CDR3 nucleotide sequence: TGTGCCATCAGTGCGACCCCGGGACTACGCCCATATACGCAGTATTTT.

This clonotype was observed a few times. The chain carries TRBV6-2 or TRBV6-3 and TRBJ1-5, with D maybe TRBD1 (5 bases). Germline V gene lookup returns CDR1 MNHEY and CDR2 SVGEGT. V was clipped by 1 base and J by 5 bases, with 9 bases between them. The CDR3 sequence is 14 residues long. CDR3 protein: CASSYFTRDQPQHF. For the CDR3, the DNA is TGTGCCAGCAGTTACTTTACCAGGGATCAGCCCCAGCATTTT.

The CDR3 here is CASKPGLAPYEQYF. In DNA form, the CDR3 reads TGTGCCAGCAAGCCGGGACTAGCGCCCTACGAGCAGTACTTC. The chain joins TRBV28 to TRBJ2-7, with 10 bases matching TRBD2. Germline CDR1 and CDR2: MDHEN and SYDVKM. V lost 7 bases, J lost 2 bases, and 5 bases stayed unmatched. The CDR3 totals 14 residues.

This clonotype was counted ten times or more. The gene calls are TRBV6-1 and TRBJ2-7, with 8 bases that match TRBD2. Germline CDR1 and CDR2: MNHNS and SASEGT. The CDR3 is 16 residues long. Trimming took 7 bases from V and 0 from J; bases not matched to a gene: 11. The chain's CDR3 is CASKAAGAGASYEQYF. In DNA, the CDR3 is TGTGCCAGCAAAGCCGCCGGAGCGGGAGCCTCCTACGAGCAGTACTTC.

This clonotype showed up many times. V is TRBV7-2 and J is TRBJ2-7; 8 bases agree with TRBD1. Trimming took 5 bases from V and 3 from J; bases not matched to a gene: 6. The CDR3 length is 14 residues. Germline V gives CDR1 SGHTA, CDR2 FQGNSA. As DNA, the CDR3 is TGTGCCAGCAGCCGCGACAGGGGATACTACGAGCAGTACTTC. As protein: CASSRDRGYYEQYF.

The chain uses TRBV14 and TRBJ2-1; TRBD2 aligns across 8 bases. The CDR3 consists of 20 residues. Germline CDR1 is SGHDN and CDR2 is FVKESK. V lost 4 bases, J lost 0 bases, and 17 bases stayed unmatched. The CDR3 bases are TGTGCCAGCAGCCTTTGGGGGACTAGTCCTTCTGGAAGCTCCTACAATGAGCAGTTCTTC. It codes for CASSLWGTSPSGSSYNEQFF. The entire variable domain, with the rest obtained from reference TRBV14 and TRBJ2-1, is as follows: EAGVTQFPSHSVIEKGQTVTLRCDPISGHDNLYWYRRVMGKEIKFLLHFVKESKQDESGMPNNRFLAERTGGTYSTLKVQPAELEDSGVYFCASSLWGTSPSGSSYNEQFFGPGTRLTVL.

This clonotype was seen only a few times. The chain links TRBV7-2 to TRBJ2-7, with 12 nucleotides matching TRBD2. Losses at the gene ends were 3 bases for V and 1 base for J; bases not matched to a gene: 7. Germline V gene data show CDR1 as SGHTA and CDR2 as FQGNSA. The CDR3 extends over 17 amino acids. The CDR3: CASSFRTSGTHSYEQYF. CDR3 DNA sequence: TGTGCCAGCAGCTTCAGGACTAGCGGGACTCATTCCTACGAGCAGTACTTC.

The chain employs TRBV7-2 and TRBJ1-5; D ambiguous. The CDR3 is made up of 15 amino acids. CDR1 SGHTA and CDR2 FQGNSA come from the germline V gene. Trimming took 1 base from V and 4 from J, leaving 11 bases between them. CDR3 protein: CASSLVDGENQPQHF. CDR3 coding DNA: TGTGCCAGCAGCTTAGTGGACGGAGAAAATCAGCCCCAGCATTTT.

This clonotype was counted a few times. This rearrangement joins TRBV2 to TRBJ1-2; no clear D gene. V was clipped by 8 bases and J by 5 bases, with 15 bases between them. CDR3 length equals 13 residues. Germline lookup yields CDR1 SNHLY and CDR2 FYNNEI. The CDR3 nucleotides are TGTGCCAGCGGAACCGGACCCCAATATGGCTACACCTTC. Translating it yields CASGTGPQYGYTF.

CDR3 sequence: CASSQGGGPRGKNIQYF. For the CDR3, the DNA is TGTGCCAGCAGCCAAGGAGGGGGACCACGGGGCAAAAACATTCAGTACTTC. This rearrangement joins TRBV3-1 to TRBJ2-4; a weak D match, TRBD1 (6 bases). V shed 1 base and J shed 3 bases, with 16 bases lying between them. The germline CDR1 and CDR2 sequences are LGHDT and YNNKEL (reference sequence). This CDR3 is built from 17 residues.

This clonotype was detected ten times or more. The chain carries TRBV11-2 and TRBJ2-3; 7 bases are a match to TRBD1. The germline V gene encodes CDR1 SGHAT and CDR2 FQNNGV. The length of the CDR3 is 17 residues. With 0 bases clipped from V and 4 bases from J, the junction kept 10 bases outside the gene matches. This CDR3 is CASSLDNRGRGADTQYF. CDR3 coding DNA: TGTGCCAGCAGCTTAGATAACAGGGGAAGAGGTGCAGATACGCAGTATTTT. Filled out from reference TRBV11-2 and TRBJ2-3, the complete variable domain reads EAGVAQSPRYKIIEKRQSVAFWCNPISGHATLYWYQQILGQGPKLLIQFQNNGVVDDSQLPKDRFSAERLKGVDSTLKIQPAKLEDSAVYLCASSLDNRGRGADTQYFGPGTRLTVL.

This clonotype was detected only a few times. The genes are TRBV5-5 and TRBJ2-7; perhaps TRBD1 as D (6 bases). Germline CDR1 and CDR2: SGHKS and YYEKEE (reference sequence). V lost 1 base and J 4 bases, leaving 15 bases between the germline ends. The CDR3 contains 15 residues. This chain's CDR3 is CASSLFRTALYEQYF. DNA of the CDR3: TGTGCCAGCAGCTTGTTTAGGACAGCCCTTTACGAGCAGTACTTC.